The 15 T cell receptor beta chains presented below share a single source sample, sequenced in a study of vaccination and CD4 T cells after COVID-19 (dated by TCRdb to about 2022). These receptors' antigens are unknown. Library construction relied on PCR. TCRdb records Illumina iSeq 100 as the sequencer. DNA from cultured CD4+ T cells was subjected to TCR sequencing with the Oncomine TCR Beta short-read assay at the Johns Hopkins FTIC core. TCRdb reran the public reads through fastp at Q25 and MiXCR, keeping productive beta chains. Each entry merges the rows of one CDR3 protein and shows their most common DNA and genes. Across this sample there are around 15,000 distinct CDR3 sequences, with approximately 40% seen only once. The leading ten clones occupy roughly 25% of the sample. Explained via the paper, the treatment or condition label denotes: approximately nine-day PBMC culture with coronavirus spike peptide pools or control peptides (ViraFEST assay).

The material sequenced was CD4+ T cells from blood, cultured in vitro, taken before SARS-CoV-2 vaccination. These receptor sequences come from a human donor who received a COVID-19 vaccine.

This clonotype showed up just a few times. The J gene is TRBJ1-1, the V gene TRBV25-1; D not resolved. Trimming cost V 4 bases and J 1 base, with 7 bases left between them. Looked up from germline, CDR1 is MGHDK and CDR2 is SYGVNS. This CDR3 region has 13 residues. The DNA for the CDR3 is TGTGCCAGCAGTGTAGCAGGGAACACTGAAGCTTTCTTT. It codes for CASSVAGNTEAFF.

This clonotype showed up just a few times. V usage is TRBV5-4 and J usage is TRBJ1-1; D is unresolved. The CDR3 contains 15 residues. The germline V gene has CDR1 SGHNT and CDR2 YYREEE (reference sequence). V shed 4 bases and J shed 5 bases, with 18 bases lying between them. The CDR3 bases are TGTGCCAGCAGCCAACTAATGGACCCGCCAACTGAAGCTTTCTTT. Its translation: CASSQLMDPPTEAFF.

This clonotype was counted a few times. V usage is TRBV24-1 and J usage is TRBJ2-1; TRBD1 aligns across 8 bases. Germline CDR1 reads KGHDR; CDR2 reads SFDVKD. J was trimmed by 8 bases and V by 4 bases; bases with no gene match: 9. This CDR3 is built from 15 residues. The CDR3 here is CATSDRDRLIDEQFF. CDR3 DNA: TGTGCCACCAGTGACCGGGACAGGTTAATAGATGAGCAGTTCTTC.

The V call is TRBV5-1, the J call TRBJ1-1; TRBD1 might be the D (5 bases). This CDR3 is 14 amino acids long. Germline V gene sequence: CDR1 SGHRS, CDR2 YFSETQ. V was pared by 5 bases and J by 1 base, with 12 bases between. The CDR3 region has the DNA TGCGCCAGCAGAGTCGGGGGGAGGAACACTGAAGCTTTCTTT. Encoded protein: CASRVGGRNTEAFF.

The J gene is TRBJ2-5, the V gene TRBV5-1; TRBD1 matches at 11 bases. The ends lost 4 bases at V and 1 base at J; junction bases unmatched: 3. CDR1 is SGHRS, CDR2 YFSETQ, per germline. The CDR3 has 15 residues. CDR3 sequence (DNA): TGCGCCAGCAGCCACGGGACAGGGGGCCAAGAGACCCAGTACTTC. Translated, it gives CASSHGTGGQETQYF.

There are a few counts of this clonotype. The V and J genes are TRBV24-1 and TRBJ1-2, with D tentatively TRBD1 (5 bases). The germline CDR1 and CDR2 sequences are KGHDR and SFDVKD. CDR3 length: 14 residues. V lost 3 bases and J lost 5, with 12 bases in between. Written as DNA, the CDR3 is TGTGCCACCAGTGATAACTCCGGGACGTATGGCTACACCTTC. As protein: CATSDNSGTYGYTF.

This clonotype was detected a few times. The V gene is TRBV6-4, the J gene TRBJ2-1; maybe TRBD2 (6 bases). Germline V gene sequence: CDR1 MRHNA, CDR2 SNTAGT. The CDR3 length is 15 residues. Trimming removed 4 bases from V and 6 bases from J, with 16 bases in between. The CDR3 nucleotides read TGTGCCAGCAGTGTGTCGCGGAACGGGGGCAATGAGCAGTTCTTC. It is translated as CASSVSRNGGNEQFF.

The V gene is TRBV2, the J gene TRBJ1-5, with D unclear. Germline V CDR1 and CDR2: SNHLY, FYNNEI. V was clipped by 8 bases and J by 0 bases, with 14 bases between them. The CDR3 is made up of 15 amino acids. The CDR3 here is CASAADGYSNQPQHF. In DNA, the CDR3 is TGTGCCAGCGCGGCGGACGGATATAGCAATCAGCCCCAGCATTTT.

The V and J genes are TRBV20-1 and TRBJ2-4; 8 bases map to TRBD1. Germline-derived CDR1 and CDR2 are DFQATT and SNEGSKA (reference sequence). The CDR3 extends over 14 amino acids. V shed 5 bases and J 5 bases; nucleotides not matched to a gene: 8. The CDR3 reads CSASPGGYQNIQYF. The CDR3 nucleotides are TGCAGTGCTTCTCCAGGGGGCTACCAAAACATTCAGTACTTC.

In this sample, this clonotype turned up a few times. The rearrangement uses TRBV10-2 and TRBJ2-5; perhaps TRBD1 as D (5 bases). Germline V gene sequence: CDR1 WSHSY, CDR2 SAAADI. The V and J ends lost 6 bases and 1 base respectively, with 18 bases between them. The CDR3 runs 16 residues. The CDR3 DNA reads as TGCGCCAGCAGCGGAACTACCTGGGGCCTCCAAGAGACCCAGTACTTC. Its protein is CASSGTTWGLQETQYF.

The gene calls are TRBV7-9 and TRBJ1-2, with TRBD1 identical over 7 bases. This CDR3 has 14 amino acids. Germline lookup yields CDR1 SEHNR and CDR2 FQNEAQ (reference sequence). Trimming cost V 6 bases and J 5 bases; bases outside gene matches: 9. The CDR3 DNA is TGTGCCAGCAGTCAACCGGGACAGAATTATGGCTACACCTTC. This encodes CASSQPGQNYGYTF.

The genes are TRBV20-1 and TRBJ2-3; D is undetermined. Per germline, CDR1 DFQATT and CDR2 SNEGSKA (reference sequence). V lost 0 bases and J lost 6, with 13 bases in between. The CDR3 runs to 14 residues. This CDR3 is CSARDRVSPDTQYF. The CDR3 coding sequence is TGCAGTGCTAGAGATAGGGTTTCCCCGGATACGCAGTATTTT.

This clonotype has just a few counts. The chain joins TRBV6-1 to TRBJ1-6; D remains ambiguous. This CDR3 has 13 residues. V lost 6 bases and J lost 6, with 9 bases in between. Germline V lookup: CDR1 MNHNS, CDR2 SASEGT. The CDR3, as DNA: TGTGCCAGCAGCCTGAGTATTAATTCACCCCTCCACTTT. Translating it yields CASSLSINSPLHF.

This clonotype came up a few times. The chain is built from TRBV7-9 and TRBJ2-1; D is undetermined. The CDR3 loop spans 12 amino acids. The V end lost 2 bases, the J end lost 2 bases, and 1 base lay between the germline ends. Looked up from germline, CDR1 is SEHNR and CDR2 is FQNEAQ (reference sequence). The chain's CDR3 is CASSLTYNEQFF. The CDR3 coding sequence is TGTGCCAGCAGCTTAACCTACAATGAGCAGTTCTTC.

This clonotype turned up a few times. This chain joins TRBV7-6 and TRBJ2-2, with no clear D. Germline CDR1 is SGHVS and CDR2 is FNYEAQ. The CDR3 runs to 16 residues. V lost 8 bases and J 0 bases, leaving 16 bases between the germline ends. CDR3 in amino acids: CASSFWSLANTGELFF. CDR3 DNA: TGTGCCAGCTCGTTCTGGTCGCTAGCGAACACCGGGGAGCTGTTTTTT.